The 4 T cell receptor beta chains below all came from one sample that was sequenced in a study of CD8+CD57+ T cells in acquired aplastic anemia. By flow cytometry, patients selected for sequencing had shown an expansion of CD8+CD57+ cells. The TCR beta profiling, which covered VDJ combination and CDR3 sequence, was carried out using genomic DNA as the template. TCRdb redid the calling of the reads with MiXCR, one entry per CDR3 protein. The top ten clones hold around 13% of a sample with about 180,000 distinct CDR3 sequences, approximately 48% of them seen once. Sequenced input: sorted CD4+, CD8+, or CD8+CD57+ T cells (not recorded which) from PBMCs. The receptors originated from a human donor with aplastic anemia.

This clonotype was counted at least ten times. J is TRBJ1-1 and V is TRBV7-3, with no clear D. The length of the CDR3 is 14 residues. V gave up 5 bases and J gave up 5 bases, with 15 bases separating them. The germline V gene encodes CDR1 SGHTA and CDR2 FQGTGA. CDR3 coding DNA: TGTGCCAGCAGCCCTGGACCGCAGAGTACTGAAGCTTTCTTT. Its translation: CASSPGPQSTEAFF.

The chain joins TRBV19 to TRBJ1-2, with D possibly being TRBD1 (6 bases). The CDR3 has 14 residues. From germline, CDR1 is LNHDA and CDR2 SQIVND (reference sequence). Trimming shortened V by 1 base and J by 3 bases, and 9 bases separated the two germline ends. The CDR3 sequence is CASSIAGDDYGYTF. The CDR3 DNA reads as TGTGCCAGTAGTATAGCAGGGGATGACTATGGCTACACCTTC.

This chain links TRBV25-1 with TRBJ2-7; TRBD1 agrees at 9 bases. Looked up from germline, CDR1 is MGHDK and CDR2 is SYGVNS. The length of the CDR3 is 14 residues. The V gene end was trimmed by 6 bases and the J gene end by 4 bases; junction bases not matched to a gene: 7. This chain's CDR3 is CASSQDRGGYEQYF. As DNA, the CDR3 is TGTGCCAGCAGCCAGGACAGGGGTGGGTACGAGCAGTACTTC.

This clonotype was observed many times. J is TRBJ2-3 and V is TRBV6-2 or TRBV6-3, with D perhaps matching TRBD1 or TRBD2 (5 bases each). Germline-derived CDR1 and CDR2 are MNHEY and SVGEGT. The CDR3 runs 13 residues. V lost 8 bases to trimming and J lost 1 base, with 10 bases between them. DNA for the CDR3: TGTGCCAGCCAAGGGGACGGCACAGATACGCAGTATTTT. Translation gives CASQGDGTDTQYF.